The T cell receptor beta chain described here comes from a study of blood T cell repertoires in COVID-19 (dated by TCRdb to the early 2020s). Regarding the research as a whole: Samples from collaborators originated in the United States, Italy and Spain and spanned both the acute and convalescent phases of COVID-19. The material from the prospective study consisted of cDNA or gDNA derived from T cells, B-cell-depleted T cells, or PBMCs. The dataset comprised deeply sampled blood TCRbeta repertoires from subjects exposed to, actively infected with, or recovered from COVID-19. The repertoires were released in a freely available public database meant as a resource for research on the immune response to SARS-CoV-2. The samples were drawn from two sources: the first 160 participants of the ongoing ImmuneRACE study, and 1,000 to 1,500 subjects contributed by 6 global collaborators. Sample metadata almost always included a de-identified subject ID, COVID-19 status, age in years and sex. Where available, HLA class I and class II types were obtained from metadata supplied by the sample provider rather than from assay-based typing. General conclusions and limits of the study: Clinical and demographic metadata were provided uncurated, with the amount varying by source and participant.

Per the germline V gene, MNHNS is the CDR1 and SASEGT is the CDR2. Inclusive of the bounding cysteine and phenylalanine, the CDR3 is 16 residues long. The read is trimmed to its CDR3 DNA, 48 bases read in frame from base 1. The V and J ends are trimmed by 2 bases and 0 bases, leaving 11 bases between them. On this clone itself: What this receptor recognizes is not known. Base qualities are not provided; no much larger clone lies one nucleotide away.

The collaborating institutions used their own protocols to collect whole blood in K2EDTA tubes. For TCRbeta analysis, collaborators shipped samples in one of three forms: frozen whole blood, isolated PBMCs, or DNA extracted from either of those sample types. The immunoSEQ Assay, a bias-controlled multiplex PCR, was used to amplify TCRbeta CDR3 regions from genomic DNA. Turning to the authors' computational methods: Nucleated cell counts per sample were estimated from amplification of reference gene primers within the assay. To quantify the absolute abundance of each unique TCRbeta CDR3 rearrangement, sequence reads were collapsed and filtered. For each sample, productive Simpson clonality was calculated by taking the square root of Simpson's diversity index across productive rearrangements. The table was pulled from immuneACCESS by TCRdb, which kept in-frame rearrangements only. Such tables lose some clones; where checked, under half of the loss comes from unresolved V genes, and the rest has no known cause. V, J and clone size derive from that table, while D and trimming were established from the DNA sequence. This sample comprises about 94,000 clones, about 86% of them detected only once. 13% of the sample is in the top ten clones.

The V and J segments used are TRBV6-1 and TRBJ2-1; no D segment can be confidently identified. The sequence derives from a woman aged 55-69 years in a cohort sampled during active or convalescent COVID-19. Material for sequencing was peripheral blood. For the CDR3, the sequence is CASSESGSFSYNEQFF. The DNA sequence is TGTGCCAGCAGTGAATCAGGTTCCTTCTCCTACAATGAGCAGTTCTTC.